This T cell receptor (beta chain) was obtained from a study of control samples from healthy donors and cancer patients. Libraries were prepared by immunoSEQ multiplex PCR; TCRdb keeps only in-frame clonotypes and omits some of them. The sample records 190,000 or so clones, approximately 92% being singletons. Deletions cut 3 bases from V and 3 bases from J, with 15 bases between. The CDR3 covers 15 residues. CDR1 SGDLS and CDR2 YYNGEE come from the germline V gene. Sequencing was performed on blood. The clonotype comes from a man younger than 35 in good health. The chain uses TRBV9 and TRBJ1-1; possible D gene TRBD1, 6 bases. Here the CDR3 DNA reads TGTGCCAGCAGCGGGGGGGCAGGGTTCGACACTGAAGCTTTCTTT. This encodes CASSGGAGFDTEAFF.